Each of the 27 T cell receptor beta chains below was sequenced from the same sample in a study of blood T cell repertoires in COVID-19 (dated by TCRdb to 2018 to 2020). Library prep was done by the immunoSEQ multiplex PCR assay. What TCRdb holds here is the immuneACCESS table cut down to in-frame rearrangements. Part of the clones is not present; checked against another copy, under half of the missing clones reflect an unresolved V gene, and the others are unexplained. The sample table holds about 250,000 clones, of which roughly 85% were seen once. The ten biggest clones cover under 7% of the sample. Specimen: PBMCs or T cells enriched from blood (not recorded which). These receptors were obtained from a woman aged 50 to 60 who had been exposed to COVID-19.

J is TRBJ2-5 and V is TRBV2; D is perhaps TRBD2 (7 bases). CDR3 size: 13 residues. Germline V lookup: CDR1 SNHLY, CDR2 FYNNEI. The V and J ends lost 7 bases and 5 bases respectively, with 14 bases between them. DNA of the CDR3: TGTGCCAGCACCCCCGGGGGGCGGGAGACCCAGTACTTC. Its protein product is CASTPGGRETQYF.

This chain joins TRBV18 and TRBJ2-1; 12 positions agree with TRBD2. The CDR3 runs to 14 residues. The V and J ends lost 3 bases and 9 bases, in that order; junction bases with no gene match: 3. Germline CDR1 KGHSH, CDR2 LQKENI. CDR3 protein: CASSPGLAGSEQFF. CDR3 nucleotide sequence: TGTGCCAGCTCACCCGGACTAGCGGGGTCTGAGCAGTTCTTC.

This chain links TRBV30 with TRBJ1-2, with 10 bases that match TRBD1. The V segment lost 7 bases and the J segment 5 bases; nucleotides outside the gene matches: 16. Per germline, CDR1 GTSNPN and CDR2 SVGIG (reference sequence). CDR3 length: 16 amino acids. CDR3 sequence (DNA): TGTGCCTCCCAGGGGCGACCGGGACAGGGGACGTATGGCTACACCTTC. As protein: CASQGRPGQGTYGYTF. The full variable domain, rest sourced from reference TRBV30 and TRBJ1-2, is SQTIHQWPATLVQPVGSPLSLECTVEGTSNPNLYWYRQAAGRGLQLLFYSVGIGQISSEVPQNLSASRPQDRQFILSSKKLLLSDSGFYLCASQGRPGQGTYGYTFGSGTRLTVV.

This sequence joins TRBV19 and TRBJ1-4, with a weak D call TRBD1 (5 bases). CDR3 length: 15 residues. Germline V lookup: CDR1 LNHDA, CDR2 SQIVND (reference sequence). The germline V and J ends were trimmed by 4 bases and 4 bases, with 13 bases remaining between them. The CDR3 protein is CASSTAGIGNEKLFF. The DNA for the CDR3 is TGTGCCAGTAGTACCGCAGGGATCGGTAATGAAAAACTGTTTTTT. The variable domain in full, completed from reference TRBV19 and TRBJ1-4, reads DGGITQSPKYLFRKEGQNVTLSCEQNLNHDAMYWYRQDPGQGLRLIYYSQIVNDFQKGDIAEGYSVSREKKESFPLTVTSAQKNPTAFYLCASSTAGIGNEKLFFGSGTQLSVL.

The V gene is TRBV18, the J gene TRBJ1-6; weak D call: TRBD1 (5 bases). V lost 6 bases, J lost 2 bases, and 20 bases lay in between. Germline V gene lookup returns CDR1 KGHSH and CDR2 LQKENI. The CDR3 length is 18 residues. In DNA, the CDR3 is TGTGCCAGCTCGGCAAACTTACAGGACCCTACCTATAATTCACCCCTCCACTTT. Protein sequence: CASSANLQDPTYNSPLHF.

With respect to this clone: Other DNA sequences in this sample translate to the same CDR3. The chain joins TRBV9 to TRBJ1-3; maybe TRBD1 (5 bases). The CDR3 totals 14 residues. Germline assignment: CDR1 SGDLS and CDR2 YYNGEE. Trimming removed 2 bases from V and 2 bases from J, with 8 bases in between. Here the CDR3 reads CASSVGGAGNTIYF. In nucleotides, the CDR3 is TGTGCCAGCAGCGTCGGAGGGGCTGGAAACACCATATATTTT.

The V and J genes are TRBV10-1 and TRBJ2-3; D is possibly TRBD2 (6 bases). The CDR3 is 14 residues long. The V gene's germline CDR1 is WNHNN and CDR2 SYGVQD (reference sequence). Trimming pared 9 bases from V and 0 bases from J, leaving 13 bases between. The CDR3 protein is CASSLSGSTDTQYF. CDR3 DNA sequence: TGCGCCAGTTCCCTAAGCGGGAGCACAGATACGCAGTATTTT.

This chain uses TRBV5-1 with TRBJ1-1; tentative D call: TRBD1 (5 bases). Trimming pared 3 bases from V and 2 bases from J, leaving 11 bases between. The CDR3 loop spans 14 amino acids. Germline V CDR1 and CDR2: SGHRS, YFSETQ. As DNA, the CDR3 is TGCGCCAGCAGCTCTACACAGGCCAACACTGAAGCTTTCTTT. Protein: CASSSTQANTEAFF.

This sequence joins TRBV2 and TRBJ1-1; the D is unclear. Trimming took off 7 bases at V and 0 bases at J, with 9 bases between the two ends. The CDR3 extends over 13 amino acids. The germline CDR1 and CDR2 sequences are SNHLY and FYNNEI. CDR3 nucleotides: TGTGCCAGCATGGACGGGGTGAACACTGAAGCTTTCTTT. Protein product: CASMDGVNTEAFF.

The chain uses TRBV11-2 and TRBJ1-2; TRBD1 is a possible D gene (5 bases). V was pared by 4 bases and J by 2 bases, with 11 bases between. This CDR3 has 14 residues. CDR1 SGHAT and CDR2 FQNNGV come from the germline V gene. This chain's CDR3 is CASSSATENYGYTF. For the CDR3, the DNA is TGTGCCAGCAGCTCGGCGACAGAGAACTATGGCTACACCTTC.

Worth noting for this clone: The sample has other DNA sequences that encode this CDR3 too. The chain recombines TRBV6-1 with TRBJ2-7; 7 positions agree with TRBD1. Unmatched junction bases numbered 6, after V lost 0 bases and J lost 4 bases. CDR1 MNHNS and CDR2 SASEGT come from the germline V gene. This CDR3 region has 15 residues. CDR3 bases: TGTGCCAGCAGTGAAGCGCAAGGGACAGTATACGAGCAGTACTTC. Protein: CASSEAQGTVYEQYF.

The chain uses TRBV7-9 and TRBJ1-2; tentatively, D is TRBD1 (6 bases). CDR3 length: 15 amino acids. Trimming took 4 bases from V and 6 from J, leaving 18 bases between them. The germline CDR1 and CDR2 sequences are SEHNR and FQNEAQ (reference sequence). CDR3 amino acids: CASSSSLRGRHGYTF. The CDR3 region has the DNA TGTGCCAGCAGCTCATCACTCAGGGGAAGGCATGGCTACACCTTC. The complete variable domain, with remaining parts taken from reference TRBV7-9 and TRBJ1-2, reads DTGVSQNPRHKITKRGQNVTFRCDPISEHNRLYWYRQTLGQGPEFLTYFQNEAQLEKSRLLSDRFSAERPKGSFSTLEIQRTEQGDSAMYLCASSSSLRGRHGYTFGSGTRLTVV.

The CDR3 nucleotides are TGTGCCTGGAATCTTGGCGGGATCTTGAACACTGAAGCTTTCTTT. It yields the protein CAWNLGGILNTEAFF. V usage is TRBV30 and J usage is TRBJ1-1; D not resolved. Per the germline V gene, CDR1 is GTSNPN and CDR2 is SVGIG (reference sequence). The germline V and J ends were trimmed by 4 bases and 0 bases, with 15 bases remaining between them. The CDR3 is 15 residues long.

This clone was observed a handful of times. The junction differs from germline at one of its ends, possibly a read error. The J gene is TRBJ1-2, the V gene TRBV5-8, with 7 nucleotides matching TRBD1. CDR1 is SGHTS and CDR2 is YDEGEE in the germline V gene. The CDR3 is 10 amino acids. In nucleotides, the CDR3 is TGTGCCAGCAGCTTGGAAGGGACAGACTTC. Residues: CASSLEGTDF.

The chain couples TRBV7-3 to TRBJ1-2, with D perhaps TRBD1 (6 bases). The CDR3 spans 13 residues. The germline V gene has CDR1 SGHTA and CDR2 FQGTGA. V shed 2 bases and J shed 6 bases, with 10 bases lying between them. Here the CDR3 DNA reads TGTGCCAGCAGCTTATCAGGGGCGGATGGCTACACCTTC. This gives the protein CASSLSGADGYTF.

The chain joins TRBV10-2 to TRBJ1-2; D gene ambiguous. CDR1 WSHSY and CDR2 SAAADI come from the germline V gene. This CDR3 is 13 amino acids long. Trimming removed 4 bases from V and 2 bases from J, with 8 bases in between. The CDR3 reads CASSAPVNYGYTF. The CDR3 region has the DNA TGCGCCAGCAGTGCCCCAGTCAACTATGGCTACACCTTC.

This chain links TRBV5-1 with TRBJ2-7; the D gene is possibly TRBD1 (5 bases). Germline CDR1 SGHRS, CDR2 YFSETQ. The CDR3 loop spans 14 amino acids. The ends were cut back, 1 base at V and 7 bases at J, with 15 bases in the middle. CDR3 residues: CASSLKGLIVEQYF. The CDR3, as DNA: TGCGCCAGCAGCTTGAAGGGGCTCATCGTGGAGCAGTACTTC.

The J gene is TRBJ1-2, the V gene TRBV7-2; D is uncertain. V was cut by 4 bases and J by 4 bases, with 7 bases left in between. The CDR3 is 12 amino acids. CDR1 and CDR2 from the germline V gene are SGHTA and FQGNSA. Here the CDR3 DNA reads TGTGCCAGCAGCTCCTACAGCTATGGCTACACCTTC. Translating it yields CASSSYSYGYTF.

The V call is TRBV6-1, the J call TRBJ2-4; D not resolved. CDR1 is MNHNS and CDR2 is SASEGT in the germline V gene. V was pared by 1 base and J by 16 bases, with 11 bases between. This CDR3 is built from 11 residues. The DNA for the CDR3 is TGTGCCAGCAGTGAAGACAGAACGCGATACTTC. Translating gives CASSEDRTRYF.

V gene TRBV19 combines with J gene TRBJ1-5, with unresolved D. CDR1 is LNHDA, CDR2 SQIVND, per germline (reference sequence). The V gene lost 7 bases and the J gene lost 1 base, with 17 bases spanning the gap. The CDR3 length is 16 residues. The CDR3 sequence: CASTSRRANSNQPQHF. DNA of the CDR3: TGTGCCAGTACCTCGAGGAGGGCAAACAGCAATCAGCCCCAGCATTTT.

In this sample, this clone turned up many times. This chain links TRBV5-4 with TRBJ2-6; D perhaps matches TRBD2 (6 bases). This CDR3 contains 17 residues. Germline CDR1 reads SGHNT; CDR2 reads YYREEE (reference sequence). Trimming left V 1 base short and J 0 bases short, with 11 bases between. Here the CDR3 DNA reads TGTGCCAGCAGCTTGAGCGGGTCTAGCTCTGGGGCCAACGTCCTGACTTTC. Its translation is CASSLSGSSSGANVLTF.

This chain uses TRBV18 with TRBJ1-4; a possible D gene is TRBD1 (5 bases). V gave up 4 bases and J gave up 5 bases, with 14 bases separating them. CDR1 is KGHSH and CDR2 is LQKENI in the germline V gene. The length of the CDR3 is 15 residues. The CDR3 nucleotides read TGTGCCAGCTCACTCTCGACAGCCTCCAATGAAAAACTGTTTTTT. Its translation: CASSLSTASNEKLFF.

The chain has TRBV11-3 and TRBJ2-3, with unresolved D. Germline-derived CDR1 and CDR2 are SGHNT and YENEEA. The CDR3 totals 13 residues. V was pared by 1 base and J by 6 bases, with 8 bases between. The CDR3 DNA is TGTGCCAGCAGCTTAGTAAGAGGTGATACGCAGTATTTT. This translates into CASSLVRGDTQYF.

At least ten counts were recorded for this clone. This chain joins TRBV2 and TRBJ1-2, with 7 bases fitting TRBD1. Germline V CDR1 and CDR2: SNHLY, FYNNEI. The CDR3 loop spans 12 amino acids. The V and J ends lost 7 bases and 4 bases, in that order; junction bases with no gene match: 3. Written as DNA, the CDR3 is TGTGCCAGCAAGGACAGGCCCTATGGCTACACCTTC. This sequence encodes CASKDRPYGYTF.

V and J are TRBV25-1 and TRBJ2-7, with 7 positions matching TRBD1. There are 13 residues in the CDR3. Trimming cost V 8 bases and J 6 bases; bases outside gene matches: 10. Germline V gives CDR1 MGHDK, CDR2 SYGVNS. The CDR3 sequence: CASLGQEMGEQYF. CDR3 DNA sequence: TGTGCCAGCCTAGGACAGGAAATGGGCGAGCAGTACTTC.

In its sample, this clone was seen a few times. The chain combines TRBV5-1 with TRBJ1-1; weak D call: TRBD1 (5 bases). V was clipped by 0 bases and J by 10 bases, with 13 bases between them. The length of the CDR3 is 13 residues. Germline lookup yields CDR1 SGHRS and CDR2 YFSETQ. The CDR3 spells CASSLDQGGAAFF. CDR3 DNA: TGCGCCAGCAGCTTGGATCAGGGAGGAGCAGCTTTCTTT.

This rearrangement joins TRBV6-5 to TRBJ2-2; 8 bases align to TRBD2. This CDR3 has 15 amino acids. Germline trimming cut 5 bases from V and 5 bases from J; bases unmatched to any gene: 7. Germline-derived CDR1 and CDR2 are MNHEY and SVGAGI. CDR3 amino acids: CASSHYSGMTGELFF. The CDR3 DNA reads as TGTGCCAGCAGTCATTATAGCGGGATGACCGGGGAGCTGTTTTTT.